This T cell receptor beta chain stems from a study of shared clonotypes between healthy human individuals. J gave up 7 bases and V 7 bases, and 13 bases lay outside the gene matches. From germline, CDR1 is MNHEY and CDR2 SMNVEV (reference sequence). This CDR3 region has 15 residues. Clones were read by immunoSEQ multiplex PCR, and TCRdb kept only the in-frame ones, dropping some. The repertoire holds millions of clones, with over 85% as singletons. The chain couples TRBV27 to TRBJ2-7; TRBD1 agrees at 10 bases. The clonotype comes from a man younger than 35 in good health. Sample: naive CD4+ T cells sorted from blood. Subset described: CD45RA+ positively selected. CDR3 bases: TGTGCCAGCACCCCCCTCCGGGACAGGGGAGGGGAGCAGTACTTC. Translating it yields CASTPLRDRGGEQYF.